This T cell receptor beta chain was profiled in a study of blood T cell repertoires in COVID-19. The overall study: Donors in the United States, Italy and Spain gave samples during acute or convalescent COVID-19.

The CDR3 totals 14 residues. Germline values: CDR1 MNHEY, CDR2 SVGAGI. V lost 8 bases, J lost 3 bases, and 8 bases stayed unmatched. Generated by immunoSEQ multiplex PCR, the TCRdb table keeps only in-frame clones and is missing some. The data hold 200,000 to 250,000 clones, with about 84% observed a single time. The clonotype originates from a human donor in a cohort sampled during active COVID-19. The chain couples TRBV6-5 to TRBJ1-2; 8 bases are a match to TRBD1. The specimen was peripheral blood. CDR3 DNA: TGTGCCAGCGGCGTCACAGGGGGGGACTATGGCTACACCTTC. As protein: CASGVTGGDYGYTF.